The following is a TCR beta chain sequence with its context. No cognate antigen has been identified for it. Mismatch with germline at one junction end may stem from a read error. The data derive from a study of molecular identifiers for immune sequencing clone quantification (dated by TCRdb to between 2018 and 2020). For context, the study as a whole: In a replicate experiment, RNA from around 20,000 or 100,000 naive CD8 T cells was split into five aliquots, four of which were sequenced. This methods study benchmarked molecular-identifier clustering-based TCR repertoire sequencing (MIDCIRS) and TCR RNA copy counting, using CD8 T cells to do so.

The full study reports these points: About three recovered TCR RNA copies per cell were obtained by modeling, versus about 9.7 by digital PCR, implying a capture efficiency of 30% to 35%. Highly expanded clone sizes could be underestimated if identical TCR molecules share a barcode. The naive libraries included spiked-in Jurkat TCR RNA (around nine copies' worth), and this Jurkat TCR RNA is not part of the donor repertoire. In CMV-specific effector cells, over 99% of molecules were held by clones above 20 RNA copies, whereas under 1% of molecules were held by such clones in naive cells. When barcode sub-clustering was left out, chimeric consensus sequences inflated TCR diversity, with chimeras reaching as high as 47%. Spiked-in Jurkat TCR RNA equivalent to a single cell was reported to be detectable even among approximately 1 million naive CD8 T cells.

Library preparation employed PCR. The sequencer listed for this sample is NextSeq 500. Bulk TCR libraries were made following a previously described method, with the TCR primers given in Table S5. Total RNA was purified with the Qiagen AllPrep DNA/RNA kit. Before analysis, reads from multiple sequencing runs of one library were combined. Regarding the original processing steps: Reads were retained only if the reads had an exact TCR constant sequence, and the retained reads were trimmed to 150 nt and grouped according to their 12-nt molecular barcodes. Reads within each barcode group were sub-clustered using a 15% Levenshtein threshold, and quality-weighted consensus sequences were constructed for each RNA molecule. Non-functional sequences were discarded, and so were lower-count sequences lying one edit away from another sequence. Based on fitting two negative binomial distributions, any barcode sub-cluster with under 20% of the maximum read count was discarded. TCRdb redid the processing of the public reads, applying fastp at Q25 and MiXCR, and retained in-frame beta chains. CDR3 protein duplicates are merged, each entry listing the most common genes and DNA. TCRdb's processing, not the authors', yielded these V and J calls. A total of approximately 500,000 distinct CDR3 sequences appear in this sample, around 23% of them only once. 0.7% to 0.9% of the sample belongs to the ten largest clones.

CDR1 is given as MDHEN and CDR2 as SYDVKM, both from the germline V gene. The CDR3 starts with the cysteine, ends with the phenylalanine, and has 16 residues. Only the CDR3 portion is preserved as DNA: 48 bases, with reading frame beginning at the first base. Libraries of naive CD8 T cells were built from 20,000 to 1,000,000 sorted cells, with 10%, 30% or 50% of the purified RNA used. On a BD FACSAria II, naive CD8 T cells were FACS-sorted as CD8+CD4-CCR7+CD45RA+ and collected into RLT Plus buffer. Nine to eleven TCR copies' worth of Jurkat RNA were spiked into roughly 17,000-1,100,000 naive CD8 T cell samples to test detection sensitivity. CD8 T cells were enriched using RosetteSep CD8+ T Cell Enrichment Cocktail and Ficoll-Paque, and the enriched cells then underwent ACK red cell lysis.

The sample was naive CD8+ T cells from blood, with Jurkat cell RNA spiked in. Per the publication, the cell subset or site label means: FACS-sorted CD8+CD4-CCR7+CD45RA+ naive T cells. This receptor chain uses TRBV28 and TRBJ1-5, with no D gene named confidently. The sequence was collected from a human donor in good health. Some libraries in this study had Jurkat cell RNA spiked in. The DNA sequence reads TGTGCCGGCAGTTTAACCGGTCCGCTGGGCAATCAGCCCCAGCATTTT. Its amino acids are CAGSLTGPLGNQPQHF. The full variable domain, completed from the reference TRBV28 and TRBJ1-5 proteins outside the CDR3, reads DVKVTQSSRYLVKRTGEKVFLECVQDMDHENMFWYRQDPGLGLRLIYFSYDVKMKEKGDIPEGYSVSREKKERFSLILESASTNQTSMYLCAGSLTGPLGNQPQHFGDGTRLSIL.